This T cell receptor beta chain was profiled in a study of graft-versus-host responses after intestinal transplantation (dated by TCRdb to the early 2020s). Some background on the complete study: The transplants that recipients got were multivisceral, liver-intestinal, or isolated intestinal. Alloreactive clones were identified by sequencing pre-transplant mixed lymphocyte reaction products and comparing them with unstimulated pre-transplant donor and recipient T cells. Donor T cell macrochimerism was defined as a peak of at least 4% donor T cells among recipient peripheral blood mononuclear cells. The cohort enrolled 20 to 30 intestinal transplant recipients including one retransplant, and a few patients lacking pretransplant specimens were excluded. Bulk TCR-beta CDR3 sequencing was used to track graft-versus-host and host-versus-graft alloreactive T cell clones in the graft, circulation and bone marrow after intestinal transplantation. Rather than being sequenced by the commercial service, samples from a few later patients were sequenced in-house on an Illumina MiSeq and processed with MiXCR. Anti-thymocyte globulin induction was given to all recipients, followed by maintenance tacrolimus and steroids for approximately three years.

Trimmed from V: 4 bases; trimmed from J: 0 bases; junction bases lacking a gene match: 10. The germline V gene sets CDR1 to SGHTA and CDR2 to FQGTGA. The CDR3 contains 17 residues, cysteine and phenylalanine counted. This entry keeps only the CDR3 DNA: 51 bases, framed from base 1. Turning to this clone: It has no known antigen specificity. Base qualities are not provided; no much larger clone lies one nucleotide away.

Intraepithelial and lamina propria lymphocytes were isolated from graft specimens using dithiothreitol, EDTA incubations and collagenase D digestion. Bulk TCR-beta sequencing was performed on serial intestinal graft biopsy specimens collected as late as 600 days after transplant. The library relied on the immunoSEQ multiplex PCR assay. For most patients, high-throughput TCR-beta CDR3 sequencing of genomic DNA was performed by Adaptive Biotechnologies. Concerning the study's data processing: Adaptive's ImmunoSEQ software supplied the TCR sequencing data for around 19 patients, while MiXCR and VDJtools were used to process a few other patients. CDR3 nucleotide sequences shared between donor and recipient were removed because their origin could not be assigned. To count as alloreactive, a clone needed at least 2-fold expansion over unstimulated cells and a minimum CFSE-low frequency of 0.002% (template counts) or 0.001% (read counts). Mappable clones were those detected in sequenced pre-transplant spleen, lymph node, or MLR CFSE-low populations of the donor or recipient. Cumulative frequency of alloreactive clones was calculated as a percentage of all sequences weighted by copy number. Sourced from immuneACCESS, this table was stored by TCRdb with only in-frame sequences that have V and J called. A share of the clones is absent; for the studies checked, an unresolved V gene accounts for under half, and the remainder has no known explanation. D and trimming were read from the DNA, whereas the V and J calls and clone size are those reported in that table. The sample table holds approximately 10,000 clones, of which 60% to 75% were seen once. The ten largest clones add up to roughly 4.3% of the sample.

General study outcomes and caveats: The conclusions were limited by the relatively low number and heterogeneity of the intestinal transplant patients. In patients with donor T cell macrochimerism, the allografts had high GvH to HvG T cell clonal ratios. Peak levels of circulating GvH clones were associated with declines in HvG clones early after transplant. GvH clones turned up in recipient bone marrow, with some appearing earlier in ileal mucosa or blood, a pattern consistent with an intestinal mucosal origin.

Recombination joined TRBV7-3 with TRBJ2-3; the central 7 bases match TRBD1. The sequence was collected from a human patient who received an intestinal transplant, so some T cells may come from the graft donor. Sample: ileum tissue, taken 140 to 150 days after intestinal transplantation. Here is the DNA: TGTGCCAGCAGCTCAGGGGGTAGCGCCGCTAGCACAGATACGCAGTATTTT. Its coded protein is CASSSGGSAASTDTQYF.